This paragraph reports one TCR beta chain. This clone was counted a few times. Its antigen is not yet known. No clone much larger than this one lies a single base away; base qualities are absent. The cysteine opens and the phenylalanine closes a CDR3 of 13 amino acids. Only the CDR3 DNA is retained, 39 bases long and in frame from the first base. The germline V gene supplies CDR1 SGDLS and CDR2 YYNGEE. The germline ends are 13 bases apart after V is trimmed by 6 bases and J by 7 bases. At diagnosis, peripheral blood, uninvolved tumor-adjacent lung and tumor were collected and were preserved as a mix of fresh-frozen and FFPE material. These data belong to a study of T cells in localized non-small cell lung cancer (dated by TCRdb to about 2020). With regard to the full study: The study analyzed T cell repertoires of 200 to 250 early-stage NSCLC patients, comparing tumors and uninvolved tumor-adjacent lungs. The cohort comprised roughly 230 treatment-naïve NSCLC patients with resected, localized lung tumors. A mean age of roughly 64 years was recorded for the NSCLC patients, of whom some 130 were male and over 100 were female. What the study reported, not specific to this receptor: Of the top 100 tumor clones, a median of roughly 53 were detected in paired uninvolved adjacent lung; about 28 were also among that lung's top 100. Multi-region tumor sequencing was not performed, so intratumor heterogeneity could not be excluded. Longer overall survival was associated with higher T cell density in blood, whereas shorter survival was associated with higher clonality in adjacent lung. Uninvolved tumor-adjacent lung showed the highest T cell clonality, higher than tumor, which suggests more focused antigenic responses in the adjacent lung. Because the study design was exploratory, TCR variables were selected using unadjusted p-values without false-discovery rate correction.

TCR beta CDR3 regions were sequenced from DNA using the immunoSEQ Assay. Per the source publication's procedure: To compute T cell density, TCR beta template counts were normalized to usable DNA, which was estimated by amplifying housekeeping genes. The preseqR package was used to estimate richness by extrapolating to 400,000 templates for PBMC samples and to 120,000 templates for tissue samples. Clonality was calculated as one minus Pielou's evenness. Tissue-enriched TCRs were identified through differential abundance testing performed on productive amino-acid clonotypes, with a minimum total count of 5 and an alpha of 0.1. The Jaccard Index and the Morisita Overlap Index were used to quantify repertoire overlap between compartments. GLIPH grouped TCR beta CDR3s together with public tetramer-defined viral CDR3s, and a viral motif had to include at least three viral sequences and show V-gene enrichment. TCRdb carries this immuneACCESS record with in-frame sequences only. Its versions omit some clonotypes, under half of them owing to an unresolved V gene in the studies checked, with the rest unexplained. From that table come the V and J calls and clone size; the DNA was used to work out D and trimming. The sample has 2,000 or so clones on record, just under 25% of them singletons. Clones ranked in the top ten supply approximately 5.9% of the sample.

This TCR was recovered from a woman aged 35-75 years with stage III lung adenocarcinoma. The sequenced sample was lung tumor tissue, obtained before any cancer treatment. This receptor chain uses TRBV9 and TRBJ2-2; perhaps TRBD2 is the D gene, with 6 bases matching. The DNA is TGTGCCAGCAATTCGGCGGAGGGCGGGGAGCTGTTTTTT. Its protein is CASNSAEGGELFF.